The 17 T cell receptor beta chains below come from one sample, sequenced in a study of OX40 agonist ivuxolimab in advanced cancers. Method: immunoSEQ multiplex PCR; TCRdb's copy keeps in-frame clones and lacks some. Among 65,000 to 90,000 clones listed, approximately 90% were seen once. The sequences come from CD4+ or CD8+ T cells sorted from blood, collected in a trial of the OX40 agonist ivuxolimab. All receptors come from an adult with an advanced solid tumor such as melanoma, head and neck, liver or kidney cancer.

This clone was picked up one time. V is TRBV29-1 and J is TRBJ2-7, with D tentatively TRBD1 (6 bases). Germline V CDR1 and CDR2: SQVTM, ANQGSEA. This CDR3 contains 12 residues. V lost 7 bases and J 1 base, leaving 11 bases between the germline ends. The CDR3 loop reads CSARQDSYEQYF. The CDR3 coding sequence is TGCAGCGCCAGACAGGATTCCTACGAGCAGTACTTC.

The chain's CDR3 is CASSLKPTGFGANVLTF. CDR3 DNA: TGTGCCAGCAGTCTTAAGCCTACAGGGTTCGGGGCCAACGTCCTGACTTTC. V usage is TRBV27 and J usage is TRBJ2-6, with D possibly matching TRBD1 (6 bases). The CDR3 has 17 residues. V was shortened by 5 bases and J by 4 bases, with 18 bases between the two germline ends. The germline V gene has CDR1 MNHEY and CDR2 SMNVEV (reference sequence).

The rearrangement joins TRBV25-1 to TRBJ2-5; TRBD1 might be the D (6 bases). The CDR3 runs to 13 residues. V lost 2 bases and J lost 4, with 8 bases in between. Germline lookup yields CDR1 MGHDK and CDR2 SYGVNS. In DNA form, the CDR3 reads TGTGCCAGCAGTGAAGGGGGCAGAGAGACCCAGTACTTC. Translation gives CASSEGGRETQYF.

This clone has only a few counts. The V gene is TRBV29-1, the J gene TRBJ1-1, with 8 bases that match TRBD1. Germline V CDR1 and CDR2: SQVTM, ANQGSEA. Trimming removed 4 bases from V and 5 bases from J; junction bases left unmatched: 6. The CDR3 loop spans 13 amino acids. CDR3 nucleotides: TGCAGCGTTGTCCTACAGGGGGTAACTGAAGCTTTCTTT. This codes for CSVVLQGVTEAFF.

CDR3 sequence: CASRLQGGATGELFF. The DNA of the CDR3 is TGTGCCAGCAGACTACAGGGAGGGGCCACCGGGGAGCTGTTTTTT. The chain recombines TRBV2 with TRBJ2-2; perhaps TRBD2 as D (7 bases). CDR1 and CDR2 (germline): SNHLY, FYNNEI. Between the trimmed V and J ends, which lost 6 bases and 4 bases, there was a span of 15 bases. The CDR3 is 15 amino acids.

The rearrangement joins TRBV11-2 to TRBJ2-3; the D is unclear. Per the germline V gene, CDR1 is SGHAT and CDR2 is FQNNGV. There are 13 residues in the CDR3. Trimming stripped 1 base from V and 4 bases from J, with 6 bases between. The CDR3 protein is CASSLAGADTQYF. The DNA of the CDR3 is TGTGCCAGCAGCTTAGCGGGCGCAGATACGCAGTATTTT.

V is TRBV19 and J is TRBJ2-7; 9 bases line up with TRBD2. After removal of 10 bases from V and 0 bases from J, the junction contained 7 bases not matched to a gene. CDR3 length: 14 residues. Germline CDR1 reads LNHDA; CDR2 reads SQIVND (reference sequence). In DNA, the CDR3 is TGTGCCACGAAGCGGGAGGAAAGCTCCTACGAGCAGTACTTC. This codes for CATKREESSYEQYF.

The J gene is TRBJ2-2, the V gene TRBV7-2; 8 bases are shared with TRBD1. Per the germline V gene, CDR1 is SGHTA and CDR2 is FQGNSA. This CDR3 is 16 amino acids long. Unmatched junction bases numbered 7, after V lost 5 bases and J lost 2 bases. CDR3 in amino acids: CASSPPGGYNTGELFF. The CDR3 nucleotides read TGTGCCAGCAGCCCGCCAGGGGGCTACAACACCGGGGAGCTGTTTTTT.

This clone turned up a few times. The CDR3 sequence: CAISEEETQYF. The CDR3 coding sequence is TGTGCCATCAGTGAGGAGGAGACCCAGTACTTC. The gene calls are TRBV10-3 and TRBJ2-5; D gene ambiguous. This CDR3 comprises 11 residues. Germline CDR1 ENHRY, CDR2 SYGVKD. Trimming took 2 bases from V and 5 from J, leaving 3 bases between them.

The CDR3 DNA follows: TGTGCCAGCAAGGTAGGGGGAGATACGCAGTATTTT. Translating gives CASKVGGDTQYF. This sequence joins TRBV2 and TRBJ2-3; perhaps TRBD1 as D (6 bases). Per the germline V gene, CDR1 is SNHLY and CDR2 is FYNNEI. CDR3 length: 12 amino acids. V lost 7 bases and J 5 bases, leaving 10 bases between the germline ends. The entire variable domain, with the rest obtained from reference TRBV2 and TRBJ2-3, is as follows: EPEVTQTPSHQVTQMGQEVILRCVPISNHLYFYWYRQILGQKVEFLVSFYNNEISEKSEIFDDQFSVERPDGSNFTLKIRSTKLEDSAMYFCASKVGGDTQYFGPGTRLTVL.

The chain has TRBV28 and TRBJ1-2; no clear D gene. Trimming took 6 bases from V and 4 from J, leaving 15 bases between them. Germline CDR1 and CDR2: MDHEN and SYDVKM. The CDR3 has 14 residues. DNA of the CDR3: TGTGCCAGCAGGGAATACCCCTCCTTCTATGGCTACACCTTC. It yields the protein CASREYPSFYGYTF.

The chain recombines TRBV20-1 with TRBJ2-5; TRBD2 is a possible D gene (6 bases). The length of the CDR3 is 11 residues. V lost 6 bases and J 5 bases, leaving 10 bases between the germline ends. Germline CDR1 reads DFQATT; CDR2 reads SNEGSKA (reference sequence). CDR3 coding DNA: TGCAGTGCGAGGAGGGGTGAGACCCAGTACTTC. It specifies CSARRGETQYF.

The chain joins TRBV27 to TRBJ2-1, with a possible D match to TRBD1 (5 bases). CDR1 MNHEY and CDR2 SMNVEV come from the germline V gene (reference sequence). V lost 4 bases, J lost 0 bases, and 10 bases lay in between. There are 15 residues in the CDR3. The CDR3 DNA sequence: TGTGCCAGCAGTTGGGCAGGGATCTCCTACAATGAGCAGTTCTTC. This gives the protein CASSWAGISYNEQFF.

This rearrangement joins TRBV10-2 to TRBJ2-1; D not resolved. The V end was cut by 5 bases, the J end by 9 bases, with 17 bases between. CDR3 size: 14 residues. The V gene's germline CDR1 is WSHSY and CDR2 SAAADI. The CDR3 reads CASSLPHKVVEQFF. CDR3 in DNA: TGCGCCAGCAGTTTGCCTCACAAGGTTGTTGAGCAGTTCTTC.

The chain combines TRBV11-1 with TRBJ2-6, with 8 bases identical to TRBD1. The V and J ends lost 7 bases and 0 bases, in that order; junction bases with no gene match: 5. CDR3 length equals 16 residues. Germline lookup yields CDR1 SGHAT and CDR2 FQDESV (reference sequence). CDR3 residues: CASKTGASSGANVLTF. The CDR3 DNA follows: TGTGCCAGCAAGACAGGGGCTAGCTCTGGGGCCAACGTCCTGACTTTC.

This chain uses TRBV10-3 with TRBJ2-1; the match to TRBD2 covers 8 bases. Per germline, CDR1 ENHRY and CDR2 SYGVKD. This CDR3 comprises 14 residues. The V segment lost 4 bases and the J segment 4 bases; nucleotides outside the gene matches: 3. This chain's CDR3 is CAISGASGYNEQFF. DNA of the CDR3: TGTGCCATCAGTGGGGCTAGCGGGTACAATGAGCAGTTCTTC.

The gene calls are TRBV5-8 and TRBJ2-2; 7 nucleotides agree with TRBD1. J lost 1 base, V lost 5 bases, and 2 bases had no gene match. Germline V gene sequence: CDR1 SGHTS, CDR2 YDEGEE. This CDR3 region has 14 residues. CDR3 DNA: TGTGCCAGCAGGCGGACAGGGAACACCGGGGAGCTGTTTTTT. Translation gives CASRRTGNTGELFF.